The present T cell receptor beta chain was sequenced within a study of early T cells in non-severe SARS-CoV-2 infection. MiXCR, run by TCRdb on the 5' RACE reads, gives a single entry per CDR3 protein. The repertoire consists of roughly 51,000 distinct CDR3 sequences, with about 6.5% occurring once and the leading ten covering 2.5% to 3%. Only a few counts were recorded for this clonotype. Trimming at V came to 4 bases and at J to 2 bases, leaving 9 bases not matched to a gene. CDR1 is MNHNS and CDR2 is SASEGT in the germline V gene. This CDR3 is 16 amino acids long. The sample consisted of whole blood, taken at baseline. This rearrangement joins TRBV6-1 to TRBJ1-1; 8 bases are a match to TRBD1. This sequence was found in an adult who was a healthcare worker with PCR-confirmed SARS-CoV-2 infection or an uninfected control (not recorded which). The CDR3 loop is CASSGGDRIRNTEAFF. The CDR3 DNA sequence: TGTGCCAGCAGTGGAGGGGACAGGATAAGAAACACTGAAGCTTTCTTT.